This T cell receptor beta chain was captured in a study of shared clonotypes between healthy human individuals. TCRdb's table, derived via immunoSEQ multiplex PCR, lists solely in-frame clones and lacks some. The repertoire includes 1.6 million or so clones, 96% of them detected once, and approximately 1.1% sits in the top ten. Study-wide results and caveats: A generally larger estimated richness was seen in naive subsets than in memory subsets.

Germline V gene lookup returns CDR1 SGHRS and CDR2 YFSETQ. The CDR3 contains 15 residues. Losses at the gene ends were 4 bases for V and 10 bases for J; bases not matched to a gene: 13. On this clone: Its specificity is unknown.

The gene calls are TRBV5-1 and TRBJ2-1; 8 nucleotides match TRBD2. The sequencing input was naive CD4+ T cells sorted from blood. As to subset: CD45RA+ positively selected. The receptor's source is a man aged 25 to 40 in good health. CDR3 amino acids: CASSVAGFPSREQFF. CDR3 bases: TGCGCCAGCAGCGTAGCGGGATTCCCCAGTAGGGAGCAGTTCTTC. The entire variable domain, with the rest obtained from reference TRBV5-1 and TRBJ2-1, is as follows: KAGVTQTPRYLIKTRGQQVTLSCSPISGHRSVSWYQQTPGQGLQFLFEYFSETQRNKGNFPGRFSGRQFSNSRSEMNVSTLELGDSALYLCASSVAGFPSREQFFGPGTRLTVL.